This T cell receptor (beta chain) is from a study of cytomegalovirus exposure and HLA in healthy donors (dated by TCRdb to about 2017). A note on the overall study: An earlier analysis of fewer than 750 of the donors reported approximately 300 Gb of sequence data and 117 million unique TCR beta sequences obtained from roughly 170 million T cells. Around 320 gigabases of sequencing data and some 85 million unique TCR sequences were included in an early release covering 500 to 750 HLA-typed donors. The number of donors typed differed by locus, with roughly 629-640 for A, B, C, DRB1 and DQB1, around 500 for DQA1, over 600 for DPA1, and around 430 for DPB1. Genome-wide SNP genotypes for about 65% of the roughly 700 donors were used in a later genetic analysis, which treated that subset as a discovery cohort. The later analysis used no new phenotypic data to find candidate immune exposures, relying instead on TCR beta sequences and their occurrence across donors. Every repertoire in the discovery cohort had been generated on one and the same sequencing platform. Among a few hundred genotyped donors of the cohort, an average of approximately 230,000 unique TCR beta nucleotide sequences were sequenced per donor, roughly 20% of them non-productive. Class I and class II HLA loci were covered by the typing at four-digit resolution. A handful of DR-DQ haplotypes were treated as single units for association and clustering because of strong linkage in the cohort. The T cell repertoires of roughly 660 subjects were profiled by immunosequencing and related to cytomegalovirus serostatus. Alongside the repertoire data, information on donor age, sex, ethnicity and CMV serostatus was compiled. The study was designed to test whether signatures of past pathogen exposure could be identified by cataloging public T cell receptors. An earlier analysis of 500 to 750 of the donors applied high-throughput TCR beta sequencing to assess whether each TCR beta V gene segment acted as functional or pseudogenic. A separate validation cohort of about 110 different subjects was used in addition to the 666-subject first cohort. High-throughput TCR immunosequencing, statistical association of individual TCRs with disease status, and machine learning were combined to predict cytomegalovirus infection status. Of the 300 to 500 genotyped donors, 65% to 90% were placed in the genetic ancestry cluster associated with self-reported Caucasian donors. A later analysis re-analyzed previously published TCR beta repertoires from 600 to 850 donors and added high-resolution HLA genotyping to study TCR occurrence patterns.

This clone was seen only a few times. It has no known antigen specificity. No base quality values were provided; no much bigger clone lies one nucleotide off. The CDR3 covers 16 residues, taking in both the cysteine and the phenylalanine. Of the read, only the CDR3 DNA is kept; its 48 bases are in frame from base 1. CDR1 SGDLS and CDR2 YYNGEE are derived from the germline V gene. V loses 3 bases, J loses 3 bases, and the germline ends lie 16 bases apart. Findings and caveats that apply to the study as a whole: Correlated functional status among segregating V segments might be attributable to linkage disequilibrium, but an unknown experimental factor could not be ruled out. A further reported finding was that TCR beta sequences accurately predicted the HLA-A and HLA-B alleles for most subjects in the first cohort. Because counts were too low, some 17 rarely observed V segments, including chromosome 9 orphons, were left out of the earlier analysis of 500 to 750 of the donors. For the cohort, immune exposure information was limited to CMV serostatus. According to a later analysis, most CMV-associated TCR beta chains appeared to be HLA-restricted, and the HLA associations seemed to be driven largely by CMV exposure. Sequencing depth was assumed to be roughly uniform across donors in the presence/absence analyses, though that assumption may not hold. A later analysis reported that several top co-occurrence clusters appeared linked to parvovirus B19, influenza, CMV and Epstein-Barr virus. The study listed 150 to 200 TCR beta chains as associated with cytomegalovirus. Strong co-occurrence of HLA alleles, especially DR and DQ, made assigning TCR associations to individual alleles difficult. A later genetic analysis reported fewer N-insertions in productive TCRs among donors in an Asian-associated ancestry cluster than the 666-donor mean. Specific HLA alleles were associated with around 18,000 TCR beta sequences at a false discovery rate of 0.05 in a later analysis. A cluster of highly shared sequence variants was judged likely to represent a technical artifact of the sequencing pipeline. A later analysis found that HLA-associated TCR beta chains were more clonally expanded and had lower generation probabilities than equally common non-associated chains. The authors suggested that the approach could potentially be generalized to other disease states and immunological phenotypes. An earlier analysis of approximately 590 of the donors showed that most TCR beta V segments appeared in productive rearrangements either about 87% or about 30% of the time, which broadly matched IMGT annotations. Because the 87-base-pair reads could not distinguish some IMGT-functional V segments, including TRBV6-2 and TRBV6-3, those segments were excluded. The classifier was reported to diagnose cytomegalovirus status with high specificity and sensitivity in both the original and validation cohorts. Across donors, most TCR sequences were observed very rarely, whereas some public TCRs were present in many individuals. Because HLA typing was unavailable for some donors at each locus, only the typed subset was used in association tests. In a later analysis, the rate of TCR association differed among HLA loci, with DRB1 alleles having the most associated TCRs and HLA-C alleles having the fewest. In this cohort, only TCR beta chains were sequenced, and detectable features were limited by the absence of alpha or paired-chain data. A later genetic analysis associated a missense DCLRE1C variant with V-gene and J-gene trimming of TCR beta chains, and an independent cohort replicated the association. Three of the identified cytomegalovirus-associated TCR beta chains were confirmed in vitro to be specific for cytomegalovirus antigens.

Libraries were built with the immunoSEQ multiplex PCR assay. The multiplex PCR relied on a mix of 60 forward primers for TCR Vbeta segments and 13 reverse primers for TCR Jbeta segments. The CDR3 region of rearranged TCR beta genes was amplified from genomic DNA by a multiplex PCR assay. Amplified TCR beta libraries were sequenced as 87-base-pair reads on the Illumina HiSeq System. Per the authors' processing: A later analysis tallied tens of millions of unique TCR beta chains across the 550 to 850 repertoires, and around 10 million of those chains were shared by two or more donors. A nearest-neighbor algorithm error-corrected the raw reads and collapsed the reads into unique sequences, merging closely related sequences to remove PCR and sequencing errors. To assign V, D and J gene segments, CDR3 sequences were aligned to IMGT reference sequences. For a sequence to be retained, a match of at least six nucleotides to both a V gene segment and a J gene segment was required. Rearrangements were classified as productive when the CDR3 lacked stop codons and remained in frame with V and J, and all other rearrangements were classified as non-productive. Following IMGT convention, CDR3 was defined as the stretch from the second conserved V-encoded cysteine up to the conserved J-encoded phenylalanine. Sequences without an unambiguous match to a single V gene segment were excluded from the earlier analysis of about 630 of the donors. In an earlier analysis of a few hundred of the donors, V segments were called functional above 56.7% productive rearrangements and were called segregating when the between-donor standard deviation exceeded 5%. A statistical classification framework was built to diagnose cytomegalovirus status from the catalog of TCR beta chain sequences. V and J gene assignment, in a later analysis, came from comparing TCR nucleotide sequences with IMGT/GENE-DB human TR gene sequences. A later analysis assigned CDR3 sequences and most-parsimonious VDJ recombination scenarios with the TCRdist pipeline. In a later analysis, every TCR beta chain was defined by the combination of its CDR3 amino acid sequence and its V-gene family, and reads without a unique V-gene family were dropped. In a later analysis, several hundred highly shared, low-generation-probability nucleotide sequences were removed to address suspected cross-contamination and a sequencing artifact. For each public chain, a later analysis derived a clonal expansion index from normalized ranks of inferred template counts within each repertoire. In a later analysis, generation probabilities were computed with a VDJ recombination model fitted to out-of-frame rearrangements, and the resulting probabilities were checked against IGoR. In a later analysis, hypergeometric tests were used to score TCR-TCR, TCR-HLA and TCR-CMV co-occurrence, with a repertoire-size bias correction applied to TCR pairs. To estimate false discovery rates, a later analysis permuted the HLA or CMV assignments 20 times. In a later analysis, co-occurring TCRs were grouped using DBSCAN, and TCRdist sequence similarity was added for clustering within HLA-allele-positive subsets. Repertoires with fewer than 30,000 or more than 120,000 public chains, plus five repertoires with anomalous nucleotide sharing, were excluded from co-occurrence clustering. TCRdb holds this immuneACCESS table with in-frame rearrangements only. Some clones are missing; in checked studies, unresolved V genes explain under half, and the rest has no known cause. That table furnishes V, J and clone size, whereas the DNA furnished D and trimming. The sample data list some 170,000 clones, and about 72% of these were observed just once. The top ten constitute 2% to 2.5% of the sample.

The cohort comprised fewer than 700 healthy bone marrow donors. At the time of sampling, every cohort member was nominally healthy, though immune exposures that went unrecorded were likely present. Of the 690 or so cohort members, more than 250 had a positive CMV serostatus and about 400 had a negative one, while no CMV serostatus was recorded for the donor. Each donor provided a peripheral blood sample, and peripheral blood mononuclear cells were used for TCR beta sequencing. The Qiagen DNeasy Blood Extraction Kit was used to extract genomic DNA from the blood cell samples. The sequenced sample consisted of PBMCs. The chain joins TRBV9 to TRBJ1-3; D gene: possibly TRBD1, on 5 matching bases. The clonotype was recovered from a human donor in good health. Here the CDR3 is given as CASSDTQGFDGNTIYF. The DNA sequence reads TGTGCCAGCAGCGACACCCAGGGTTTTGATGGAAACACCATATATTTT.